A selection of T cell receptor beta chains follows, all from one sample in a study of cytomegalovirus exposure and HLA in healthy donors. The protocol was immunoSEQ multiplex PCR, while the TCRdb copy is restricted to in-frame clones and leaves out a portion. The table shows roughly 160,000 clones, with around 80% occurring only once. Sequencing was done on a sample of PBMCs. The receptors stem from a male donor in good health and CMV-seronegative. Both conserved end residues are part of each CDR3. A D gene is named only where the DNA matches it firmly. Clone size appears in some rows only: once, few, many, or a class for an expanded clone.

J,D,size,V,CDR3,DNA
TRBJ1-4,-,-,TRBV7-2,CASSTPPGRGAGEKLFF,TGTGCCAGCAGCACACCCCCCGGGCGGGGGGCTGGTGAAAAACTGTTTTTT
TRBJ2-5,-,-,TRBV7-2,CASSLERQETQYF,TGTGCCAGCAGCTTAGAGCGCCAAGAGACCCAGTACTTC
TRBJ2-2,-,few,TRBV5-5,CASSPPNTGELFF,TGTGCCAGCAGCCCTCCGAACACCGGGGAGCTGTTTTTT
TRBJ2-1,-,-,TRBV29-1,CSGLKGDYNEQFF,TGCAGCGGGCTGAAAGGGGACTACAATGAGCAGTTCTTC
TRBJ1-2,-,-,TRBV15,CATSRDGQGYYGYTF,TGTGCCACCAGCAGAGATGGGCAGGGGTACTATGGCTACACCTTC
TRBJ1-1,TRBD1,-,TRBV19,CATTGQGGMRTEAFF,TGTGCCACCACAGGACAGGGTGGGATGAGGACTGAAGCTTTCTTT
TRBJ2-3,-,-,TRBV5-4,CASSSMPRDTQYF,TGTGCCAGCAGCTCGATGCCGAGAGATACGCAGTATTTT
TRBJ1-6,-,-,TRBV2,CASSQTGREDSPLHF,TGTGCCAGCAGCCAAACCGGGCGGGAAGATTCACCCCTCCACTTT
TRBJ1-5,TRBD1,-,TRBV19,CASSAQGTQPQHF,TGTGCCAGTAGTGCACAGGGGACTCAGCCCCAGCATTTT
TRBJ2-4,-,-,TRBV6-6,CASSRRGDIQYF,TGTGCCAGCAGCCGACGGGGAGACATTCAGTACTTC
TRBJ1-2,-,-,TRBV6-4,CASTPGGGLGYGYTF,TGTGCCAGCACCCCGGGTGGCGGACTAGGCTATGGCTACACCTTC
TRBJ1-2,-,-,TRBV6-1,CASRVTDSLNYGYTF,TGTGCCAGCAGGGTAACCGACAGTCTTAACTATGGCTACACCTTC
TRBJ2-4,TRBD1,-,TRBV19,CASSIAGTGVDIQYF,TGTGCCAGTAGTATTGCAGGGACAGGGGTGGACATTCAGTACTTC
TRBJ2-7,TRBD2,-,TRBV5-6,CASSFLAGGEQYF,TGTGCCAGCAGCTTTCTAGCGGGGGGCGAGCAGTACTTC